Listed here are 30 T cell receptor beta chains from one sample, sequenced in a study of cytomegalovirus exposure and HLA in healthy donors. The PCR had 60 Vbeta and 13 Jbeta primers. This table comes from immunoSEQ multiplex PCR, and its TCRdb copy is limited to in-frame clones, with some not included. The table shows tens of thousands of clones, with roughly 65% occurring only once. Sequenced sample: PBMCs. The receptors derive from a male donor in good health and CMV-seropositive.

The chain uses TRBV7-9 and TRBJ2-2; D is perhaps TRBD2 (5 bases). V lost 5 bases and J lost 4, with 8 bases in between. The CDR3 loop spans 13 amino acids. Germline CDR1 is SEHNR and CDR2 is FQNEAQ (reference sequence). CDR3 protein: CASSGSVTGELFF. In nucleotides, the CDR3 is TGTGCCAGCAGCGGTAGCGTCACCGGGGAGCTGTTTTTT.

The chain recombines TRBV7-6 with TRBJ1-5; tentatively, D is TRBD1 (6 bases). The CDR3 is 13 residues long. Trimming cost V 4 bases and J 3 bases, with 7 bases left between them. Germline-derived CDR1 and CDR2 are SGHVS and FNYEAQ. The CDR3 region has the DNA TGTGCCAGCAGCTGGACAGACAATCAGCCCCAGCATTTT. It is translated as CASSWTDNQPQHF.

CDR3 amino acids: CASSLTGDYEQYF. CDR3 coding DNA: TGTGCCAGCAGCTTGACAGGGGACTACGAGCAGTACTTC. The chain joins TRBV11-2 to TRBJ2-5, with 8 bases matching TRBD1. The last part of the DNA fits TRBJ2-7 better; the J call may be wrong. The germline CDR1 and CDR2 sequences are SGHAT and FQNNGV. The CDR3 has 13 residues.

The chain recombines TRBV5-1 with TRBJ1-3, with D unresolved. Trimming shortened V by 1 base and J by 4 bases, and 9 bases separated the two germline ends. The CDR3 consists of 14 residues. Germline V gene lookup returns CDR1 SGHRS and CDR2 YFSETQ. Here the CDR3 DNA reads TGCGCCAGCAGCTTGCATCCAGGAGGAAACACCATATATTTT. This translates into CASSLHPGGNTIYF.

The V call is TRBV6-1, the J call TRBJ1-3; D call uncertain. Trimming took 0 bases from V and 2 from J, leaving 14 bases between them. The CDR3 length is 17 residues. The V gene's germline CDR1 is MNHNS and CDR2 SASEGT. The CDR3 protein is CASSEALRPSPGNTIYF. DNA of the CDR3: TGTGCCAGCAGTGAAGCGCTTCGCCCGAGCCCTGGAAACACCATATATTTT.

The J gene is TRBJ2-5, the V gene TRBV7-9, with a possible D match to TRBD1 (5 bases). Germline CDR1 is SEHNR and CDR2 is FQNEAQ (reference sequence). The CDR3 sequence is 14 residues long. The V end lost 5 bases, the J end lost 5 bases, and 15 bases lay between the germline ends. CDR3: CASSDDSWVETQYF. The CDR3 bases are TGTGCCAGCAGCGACGACAGCTGGGTTGAGACCCAGTACTTC.

This clone turned up a few times. The chain joins TRBV10-2 to TRBJ2-7, with 10 positions matching TRBD1. The CDR3 extends over 14 amino acids. V lost 6 bases, J lost 2 bases, and 4 bases stayed unmatched. Germline lookup yields CDR1 WSHSY and CDR2 SAAADI. The DNA of the CDR3 is TGCGCCAGCAGCGAGGGACAGGGGCCCTACGAGCAGTACTTC. Residues: CASSEGQGPYEQYF.

The J gene is TRBJ1-2, the V gene TRBV2; D may be TRBD1 (5 bases). Per the germline V gene, CDR1 is SNHLY and CDR2 is FYNNEI. V was cut by 7 bases and J by 8 bases, with 17 bases left in between. This CDR3 region has 13 residues. CDR3 in amino acids: CASTLGGSGGYTF. CDR3 nucleotides: TGTGCCAGCACGTTGGGGGGTTCGGGGGGCTACACCTTC.

The gene calls are TRBV15 and TRBJ1-1, with a possible D match to TRBD1 (5 bases). V lost 3 bases, J lost 1 base, and 9 bases lay in between. The CDR3 covers 14 residues. Germline V gene sequence: CDR1 LNHNV, CDR2 YYDKDF (reference sequence). The CDR3 is CATSRNQGNTEAFF. The CDR3 DNA follows: TGTGCCACCAGCAGGAACCAGGGGAACACTGAAGCTTTCTTT.

J is TRBJ2-2 and V is TRBV6-1; tentatively, D is TRBD2 (6 bases). The CDR3 is made up of 15 amino acids. Germline CDR1 MNHNS, CDR2 SASEGT. V was pared by 4 bases and J by 0 bases, with 9 bases between. The CDR3 is CASSVLAANTGELFF. The DNA of the CDR3 is TGTGCCAGCAGTGTTTTAGCGGCGAACACCGGGGAGCTGTTTTTT.

The V call is TRBV18, the J call TRBJ1-1; D not resolved. Trimming cost V 3 bases and J 0 bases, with 14 bases left between them. CDR3 size: 16 residues. CDR1 is KGHSH, CDR2 LQKENI, per germline. CDR3 sequence: CASSPGLPAMNTEAFF. Written as DNA, the CDR3 is TGTGCCAGCTCACCGGGCCTCCCTGCAATGAACACTGAAGCTTTCTTT.

Only a few counts were recorded for this clone. The V and J genes are TRBV6-5 and TRBJ2-2; no clear D. V was cut by 2 bases and J by 3 bases, with 7 bases left in between. CDR1 MNHEY and CDR2 SVGAGI come from the germline V gene. The CDR3 contains 14 residues. The CDR3 DNA reads as TGTGCCAGCAGTTACGATTCGGACACCGGGGAGCTGTTTTTT. Amino acids: CASSYDSDTGELFF.

This clone was seen more than once but under ten times. The chain has TRBV5-1 and TRBJ2-7, with 7 bases aligning to TRBD2. The CDR3 is 17 residues long. V lost 1 base to trimming and J lost 7 bases; unmatched junction nucleotides: 17. The V gene's germline CDR1 is SGHRS and CDR2 YFSETQ. The CDR3 spells CASSLWASGLTQEEQYF. The CDR3 DNA reads TGCGCCAGCAGCTTGTGGGCTAGCGGACTGACCCAGGAAGAGCAGTACTTC. Drawing the rest from reference TRBV5-1 and TRBJ2-7, the complete variable domain is KAGVTQTPRYLIKTRGQQVTLSCSPISGHRSVSWYQQTPGQGLQFLFEYFSETQRNKGNFPGRFSGRQFSNSRSEMNVSTLELGDSALYLCASSLWASGLTQEEQYFGPGTRLTVT.

The J gene is TRBJ2-2, the V gene TRBV5-4; D unresolved. V was trimmed by 0 bases and J by 1 base, leaving 4 bases between them. The CDR3 totals 14 residues. The V gene's germline CDR1 is SGHNT and CDR2 YYREEE (reference sequence). CDR3 sequence reads: CASSLDQNTGELFF. The CDR3 nucleotides read TGTGCCAGCAGCTTGGATCAGAACACCGGGGAGCTGTTTTTT. Supplemented by reference TRBV5-4 and TRBJ2-2, the full variable domain reads ETGVTQSPTHLIKTRGQQVTLRCSSQSGHNTVSWYQQALGQGPQFIFQYYREEENGRGNFPPRFSGLQFPNYSSELNVNALELDDSALYLCASSLDQNTGELFFGEGSRLTVL.

This clone came up a few times. The J gene is TRBJ2-1, the V gene TRBV10-3; 11 bases match TRBD1. The CDR3 runs 14 residues. CDR1 is ENHRY and CDR2 is SYGVKD in the germline V gene. The ends lost 11 bases at V and 6 bases at J; junction bases unmatched: 9. The CDR3 DNA is TGTGCCGTAGGACAGGGGGCCGTAGGCAATGAGCAGTTCTTC. This translates into CAVGQGAVGNEQFF.

CDR3 coding DNA: TGTGCCAGCAGTGAGCAGGGCTACGAGCAGTACTTC. This sequence encodes CASSEQGYEQYF. V gene TRBV2 combines with J gene TRBJ2-7; weak D call: TRBD1 (5 bases). The CDR3 sequence is 12 residues long. Trimming shortened V by 3 bases and J by 3 bases, and 6 bases separated the two germline ends. Germline lookup yields CDR1 SNHLY and CDR2 FYNNEI.

V and J are TRBV5-5 and TRBJ1-1; unclear D gene. The ends were cut back, 4 bases at V and 3 bases at J, with 7 bases in the middle. Germline V gene sequence: CDR1 SGHKS, CDR2 YYEKEE (reference sequence). The CDR3 spans 12 residues. CDR3 DNA: TGTGCCAGCAGCATCCCGGACACTGAAGCTTTCTTT. It translates to CASSIPDTEAFF.

This rearrangement joins TRBV5-1 to TRBJ2-5; 8 nucleotides agree with TRBD2. Germline V gene data show CDR1 as SGHRS and CDR2 as YFSETQ. This CDR3 is 15 amino acids long. The V segment lost 1 base and the J segment 4 bases; nucleotides outside the gene matches: 6. The DNA of the CDR3 is TGCGCCAGCAGCTTGCTAACGGGAGGGCCAGAGACCCAGTACTTC. Its protein product is CASSLLTGGPETQYF.

The table lists this clone with a few counts. This chain joins TRBV5-6 and TRBJ2-5, with TRBD1 matching over 10 bases. The junction had 15 bases not matched to a gene; V was cut back by 2 bases and J by 5 bases. CDR1 SGHDT and CDR2 YYEEEE come from the germline V gene. The CDR3 is 18 residues long. Here the CDR3 DNA reads TGTGCCAGCAGCTTTTTTTTCCCTAGGACAGGGGGGTATGAGACCCAGTACTTC. This encodes CASSFFFPRTGGYETQYF.

The chain employs TRBV12-5 and TRBJ2-2; 8 bases map to TRBD1. There are 20 residues in the CDR3. Germline V gene data show CDR1 as LGHNT and CDR2 as FRNRAP. J was trimmed by 5 bases and V by 2 bases; bases with no gene match: 19. CDR3 nucleotide sequence: TGTGCTAGTGGTTTGCCCGGGACAGGTATATCATTTCGATGGACCGGGGAGCTGTTTTTT. This encodes CASGLPGTGISFRWTGELFF.

J is TRBJ1-4 and V is TRBV7-9; TRBD1 agrees at 8 bases. Looked up from germline, CDR1 is SEHNR and CDR2 is FQNEAQ (reference sequence). The CDR3 runs 15 residues. J gave up 5 bases and V 2 bases, and 4 bases lay outside the gene matches. The CDR3 protein is CASSLMGQVNEKLFF. The CDR3 region has the DNA TGTGCCAGCAGCTTAATGGGACAGGTGAATGAAAAACTGTTTTTT. The full variable domain, rest sourced from reference TRBV7-9 and TRBJ1-4, is DTGVSQNPRHKITKRGQNVTFRCDPISEHNRLYWYRQTLGQGPEFLTYFQNEAQLEKSRLLSDRFSAERPKGSFSTLEIQRTEQGDSAMYLCASSLMGQVNEKLFFGSGTQLSVL.

V gene TRBV4-2 combines with J gene TRBJ2-3; tentatively, D is TRBD2 (5 bases). Deletions cut 0 bases from V and 3 bases from J, with 10 bases between. Looked up from germline, CDR1 is LGHNA and CDR2 is YNFKEQ. This CDR3 spans 15 amino acids. CDR3 amino acids: CASSQDSRGTDTQYF. In nucleotides, the CDR3 is TGTGCCAGCAGCCAAGATTCCCGCGGGACAGATACGCAGTATTTT.

The CDR3 sequence: CASSEGTGRLGQYF. The DNA of the CDR3 is TGTGCCAGCAGTGAAGGGACAGGTCGACTAGGGCAGTACTTC. The genes are TRBV6-1 and TRBJ2-7, with D maybe TRBD1 (7 bases). Trimming pared 1 base from V and 9 bases from J, leaving 16 bases between. CDR1 is MNHNS, CDR2 SASEGT, per germline. The CDR3 has 14 residues.

In the case of this clone: The germline gene is not matched at one end of the junction; a read error may be the cause. The rearrangement links TRBV15 to TRBJ2-6, with D perhaps matching TRBD1 (5 bases). This CDR3 spans 16 amino acids. From germline, CDR1 is LNHNV and CDR2 YYDKDF (reference sequence). CDR3: CATSRFRTDGANVLAF. The CDR3 DNA reads as TGTGCCACCAGCAGATTTAGGACGGATGGGGCCAACGTCCTGGCTTTC.

The chain joins TRBV21-1 to TRBJ1-5; the table's D call of TRBD1 was not tested on the DNA. TRBV21-1 is termed a pseudogene. CDR3 length: 17 amino acids. CDR3 DNA sequence: TGTGCCAGCAACTTTGAATACAGGGATAATAGCAATCAGCCCCAGCATTTT. It encodes CASNFEYRDNSNQPQHF.

The table lists this clone with a count of one. The rearrangement uses TRBV6-5 and TRBJ2-5; 9 bases align to TRBD2. V shed 0 bases, J shed 5 bases, and the junction held 7 bases outside the gene matches. Germline CDR1 MNHEY, CDR2 SVGAGI. This CDR3 is built from 16 residues. The CDR3 nucleotides read TGTGCCAGCAGTTACTCTAGCGGGAGAAGGGTTGAGACCCAGTACTTC. It specifies CASSYSSGRRVETQYF.

This clone was picked up a small number of times. The chain recombines TRBV4-1 with TRBJ1-1; tentative D call: TRBD1 (5 bases). With 0 bases removed from V and 1 base from J, the gap between germline ends came to 9 bases. The CDR3 covers 15 residues. The germline V gene has CDR1 MGHRA and CDR2 YSYEKL. CDR3 bases: TGCGCCAGCAGCCAAGATCGGGGGGGGAACACTGAAGCTTTCTTT. Protein product: CASSQDRGGNTEAFF.

The chain has TRBV15 and TRBJ2-5; 9 bases align to TRBD2. V gave up 0 bases and J gave up 5 bases; unmatched junction bases: 4. Germline V CDR1 and CDR2: LNHNV, YYDKDF (reference sequence). The CDR3 totals 15 residues. The chain's CDR3 is CATSRDQLAGETQYF. The CDR3 bases are TGTGCCACCAGCAGAGATCAGCTAGCGGGGGAGACCCAGTACTTC.

V usage is TRBV19 and J usage is TRBJ2-1; TRBD2 matches 11 bases. The V segment lost 8 bases and the J segment 9 bases; nucleotides outside the gene matches: 21. Germline-derived CDR1 and CDR2 are LNHDA and SQIVND (reference sequence). This CDR3 spans 18 amino acids. The CDR3 region is CASRFYAVYSGREGEQFF. Written as DNA, the CDR3 is TGTGCCAGTCGCTTCTACGCCGTATATAGCGGGAGGGAGGGTGAGCAGTTCTTC.

This chain connects TRBV7-3 to TRBJ2-6; 7 bases agree with TRBD1. V trimming: 1 base; J trimming: 0 bases; junction bases outside the gene matches: 0. The CDR3 sequence is 16 residues long. Germline CDR1 is SGHTA and CDR2 is FQGTGA. CDR3 amino acids: CASSLRQGSGANVLTF. CDR3 in DNA: TGTGCCAGCAGCTTAAGACAGGGCTCTGGGGCCAACGTCCTGACTTTC.